This is a list of T cell receptor beta chains from one sample in a study of shared clonotypes between healthy human individuals. The protocol was immunoSEQ multiplex PCR, while the TCRdb copy is restricted to in-frame clones and leaves out a portion. The sample carries 2 million to 2.5 million clones, approximately 95% recorded once. Sequenced sample: naive CD8+ T cells sorted from blood. These receptors all stem from a man between 18 and 29 years old in good health. Both conserved end residues are part of each CDR3. The order of the fields is V gene, clone size, D gene, J gene, CDR3 protein, CDR3 DNA. A D gene is named only where the DNA matches it firmly. Part of the rows lack a size; the others show once, few, many or a class for expanded clones.

TRBV19	NA	TRBD1	TRBJ2-2	CASTGDSPNTGELFF	TGTGCCAGTACCGGGGACAGCCCGAACACCGGGGAGCTGTTTTTT
TRBV5-4	NA	NA	TRBJ1-1	CASSSFLMIGNTEAFF	TGTGCCAGCAGCTCCTTTTTAATGATCGGGAACACTGAAGCTTTCTTT
TRBV11-3	once	NA	TRBJ2-1	CASSLSDKSSYNEQFF	TGTGCCAGCAGCCTATCCGACAAGAGCTCCTACAATGAGCAGTTCTTC
TRBV9	NA	NA	TRBJ2-7	CASSVDGLGEQYF	TGTGCCAGCAGCGTAGACGGTTTGGGGGAGCAGTACTTC
TRBV11-2	NA	NA	TRBJ1-1	CASKSRNTEAFF	TGTGCCAGCAAGAGTAGGAACACTGAAGCTTTCTTT
TRBV28	NA	NA	TRBJ2-3	CASSLSSTDTQYF	TGTGCCAGCAGTTTGTCTAGCACAGATACGCAGTATTTT
TRBV2	NA	NA	TRBJ2-7	CASTEESYEQYF	TGTGCCAGCACGGAGGAGTCCTACGAGCAGTACTTC
TRBV6-1	NA	NA	TRBJ1-5	CASSRGDYSNQPQHF	TGTGCCAGCAGTCGAGGGGATTATAGCAATCAGCCCCAGCATTTT
TRBV28	NA	TRBD2	TRBJ2-7	CASSLFGGAYEQYF	TGTGCCAGCAGTTTATTCGGGGGGGCCTACGAGCAGTACTTC
TRBV6-4	once	NA	TRBJ2-5	CASSDIRNPQETQYF	TGTGCCAGCAGTGACATACGAAATCCCCAAGAGACCCAGTACTTC
TRBV27	NA	TRBD1	TRBJ2-3	CASSGTGADTQYF	TGTGCCAGCAGTGGGACAGGGGCGGATACGCAGTATTTT
TRBV6-1	NA	TRBD2	TRBJ2-7	CASSAPGGTAYEQYF	TGTGCCAGCAGTGCGCCGGGGGGGACCGCCTACGAGCAGTACTTC
TRBV9	few	NA	TRBJ1-6	CASSVDGSLNSPLHF	TGTGCCAGCAGCGTAGACGGCAGCCTGAATTCACCCCTCCACTTT
TRBV4-1	NA	TRBD2	TRBJ2-1	CASSPPGTSGNEQFF	TGCGCCAGCAGCCCACCGGGGACTAGCGGCAATGAGCAGTTCTTC
TRBV11-2	NA	TRBD2	TRBJ2-2	CASSLYLAGAGELFF	TGTGCCAGCAGCTTATACCTAGCGGGAGCCGGGGAGCTGTTTTTT
TRBV29-1	once	NA	TRBJ1-2	CSVDDRSYGYTF	TGCAGCGTCGACGACAGGTCCTATGGCTACACCTTC
TRBV5-6	once	NA	TRBJ2-1	CASSLGLPHLDEQFF	TGTGCCAGCAGCTTGGGGCTACCGCACTTGGATGAGCAGTTCTTC
TRBV27	NA	NA	TRBJ1-1	CASSSGAEAFF	TGTGCCAGCAGTTCCGGCGCTGAAGCTTTCTTT
TRBV30	NA	NA	TRBJ2-3	CAWSRTVGTDTQYF	TGTGCCTGGAGTAGGACAGTTGGCACAGATACGCAGTATTTT
TRBV4-1	NA	NA	TRBJ2-2	CASSQGGPLSYTGELFF	TGCGCCAGCAGCCAAGGAGGGCCACTCTCTTACACCGGGGAGCTGTTTTTT
TRBV2	NA	NA	TRBJ2-7	CASEGRISYEQYF	TGTGCCAGCGAGGGAAGGATCTCCTACGAGCAGTACTTC
TRBV11-1	NA	TRBD2	TRBJ2-7	CASSPAAIAGAYEQYF	TGTGCCAGCAGCCCCGCGGCGATAGCGGGGGCCTACGAGCAGTACTTC
TRBV2	NA	NA	TRBJ1-5	CASSEPGTHQPQHF	TGTGCCAGCAGTGAACCTGGGACCCATCAGCCCCAGCATTTT
TRBV27	NA	TRBD2	TRBJ2-3	CASSPAQRGATDTQYF	TGTGCCAGCAGTCCTGCCCAGCGGGGGGCTACAGATACGCAGTATTTT
TRBV9	NA	TRBD1	TRBJ2-2	CASSGQGANTGELFF	TGTGCCAGCAGCGGACAGGGAGCGAACACCGGGGAGCTGTTTTTT
TRBV2	NA	NA	TRBJ2-2	CASRLNTGELFF	TGTGCCAGCAGATTGAACACCGGGGAGCTGTTTTTT
TRBV5-8	NA	TRBD2	TRBJ2-7	CASVLAAGVYYEQYF	TGTGCCAGCGTTCTGGCAGCGGGAGTGTACTACGAGCAGTACTTC
TRBV27	NA	NA	TRBJ1-5	CASSFLDSNQPQHF	TGTGCCAGCAGTTTTCTTGATAGCAATCAGCCCCAGCATTTT
TRBV4-2	NA	NA	TRBJ2-3	CASSQESTWGDTQYF	TGTGCCAGCAGCCAGGAATCGACCTGGGGGGATACGCAGTATTTT
TRBV7-9	once	NA	TRBJ2-7	CASSLVGPYEQYF	TGTGCCAGCAGCTTAGTTGGCCCCTACGAGCAGTACTTC
TRBV15	NA	NA	TRBJ2-7	CATSSRINTATYEQYF	TGTGCCACCAGCAGCCGGATAAACACCGCGACCTACGAGCAGTACTTC
TRBV6-5	NA	TRBD2	TRBJ2-1	CASSPLAGGSNEQFF	TGTGCCAGCAGTCCCCTAGCGGGAGGAAGCAATGAGCAGTTCTTC
TRBV27	NA	NA	TRBJ2-7	CASSPHQGYEQYF	TGTGCCAGCAGTCCCCACCAGGGCTACGAGCAGTACTTC
TRBV4-1	NA	TRBD1	TRBJ1-1	CASSQRTGGEVAVAEAFF	TGCGCCAGCAGCCAAAGGACAGGGGGCGAAGTGGCTGTCGCTGAAGCTTTCTTT
TRBV5-5	once	NA	TRBJ2-7	CASSLGSSEQYF	TGTGCCAGCAGCTTGGGGAGTTCCGAGCAGTACTTC
TRBV28	NA	NA	TRBJ1-1	CASSFTGGTEAFF	TGTGCCAGCAGTTTCACGGGGGGCACTGAAGCTTTCTTT
TRBV7-9	NA	TRBD2	TRBJ2-1	CASRFTLAGGPSNEQFF	TGTGCCAGCAGATTCACATTAGCGGGAGGGCCCAGCAATGAGCAGTTCTTC
TRBV4-3	NA	TRBD2	TRBJ2-3	CASSPARLAGDKYF	TGCGCCAGCAGCCCTGCGAGACTAGCGGGAGATAAGTATTTT
TRBV10-3	NA	NA	TRBJ1-4	CAISELRDPTNEKLFF	TGTGCCATCAGTGAGCTCCGGGACCCAACTAATGAAAAACTGTTTTTT
TRBV7-9	NA	TRBD1	TRBJ1-5	CASSLGQGSHQPQHF	TGTGCCAGCAGCTTAGGACAGGGGTCCCATCAGCCCCAGCATTTT
TRBV10-3	NA	NA	TRBJ2-1	CALRGSSYNEQFF	TGTGCCCTTCGAGGGAGCTCCTACAATGAGCAGTTCTTC
TRBV13	NA	NA	TRBJ1-6	CASSLRGGGSPLHF	TGTGCCAGCAGCTTACGGGGAGGAGGCTCACCCCTCCACTTT
TRBV5-1	NA	NA	TRBJ2-7	CASSWGAGWSYEQYF	TGCGCCAGCAGCTGGGGAGCAGGGTGGTCCTACGAGCAGTACTTC
TRBV5-1	NA	NA	TRBJ2-3	CASSFRYSTDTQYF	TGCGCCAGCAGCTTCAGGTATAGCACAGATACGCAGTATTTT
TRBV4-1	NA	NA	TRBJ2-3	CASSHTRTDTQYF	TGCGCCAGCAGCCATACCCGCACAGATACGCAGTATTTT
TRBV6-5	NA	NA	TRBJ2-1	CASSYFGSYNEQFF	TGTGCCAGCAGTTACTTCGGCTCCTACAATGAGCAGTTCTTC
TRBV6-1	NA	NA	TRBJ2-2	CASSELWDTGELFF	TGTGCCAGCAGTGAACTCTGGGACACCGGGGAGCTGTTTTTT
TRBV10-2	NA	TRBD2	TRBJ2-5	CASSDPAGGLIRQTQYF	TGCGCCAGCAGTGACCCAGCGGGAGGGTTAATCCGCCAGACCCAGTACTTC
TRBV6-1	NA	NA	TRBJ1-1	CASSEDSYTEAFF	TGTGCCAGCAGTGAAGACAGTTACACTGAAGCTTTCTTT
TRBV5-1	few	TRBD2	TRBJ2-1	CASSFGLAGSYNEQFF	TGCGCCAGCAGCTTTGGACTAGCGGGATCCTACAATGAGCAGTTCTTC
TRBV5-6	NA	NA	TRBJ2-7	CASSLGTSTYEQYF	TGTGCCAGCAGCTTGGGGACATCAACCTACGAGCAGTACTTC
TRBV27	NA	NA	TRBJ2-3	CASALQVPEADTQYF	TGTGCCAGCGCGCTCCAGGTCCCAGAGGCAGATACGCAGTATTTT
TRBV9	NA	TRBD2	TRBJ2-3	CASSASGGGSDTQYF	TGTGCCAGCAGCGCCAGCGGGGGAGGATCAGATACGCAGTATTTT